These 16 T cell receptor beta chains came from one sample sequenced in a study of cytomegalovirus exposure and HLA in healthy donors. Libraries were prepared by immunoSEQ multiplex PCR; TCRdb keeps only in-frame clonotypes and omits some of them. The sample yields about 160,000 clones, 84% seen once. Sequencing used PBMCs. The receptors here all came from a man younger than 40 in good health and CMV-seropositive.

This sequence joins TRBV28 and TRBJ2-1; 7 bases map to TRBD2. Looked up from germline, CDR1 is MDHEN and CDR2 is SYDVKM. J was trimmed by 3 bases and V by 3 bases; bases with no gene match: 5. CDR3 size: 15 residues. CDR3 nucleotides: TGTGCCAGCAGTTTTGTGGGACTAATCTACAATGAGCAGTTCTTC. This encodes CASSFVGLIYNEQFF.

This clone was seen only once. The V and J genes are TRBV6-5 and TRBJ1-3, with TRBD1 matching 7 bases. V lost 7 bases and J lost 7; bases outside the gene matches: 13. The CDR3 contains 15 residues. In germline, CDR1 is MNHEY, CDR2 SVGAGI. The DNA of the CDR3 is TGTGCCAGCATCAAACGGGAGGGGGCAGTGAACACCATATATTTT. This sequence encodes CASIKREGAVNTIYF.

This clone was counted between two and nine times. The rearrangement links TRBV2 to TRBJ1-2; 7 bases align to TRBD1. Germline V gene lookup returns CDR1 SNHLY and CDR2 FYNNEI. This CDR3 has 14 residues. V lost 3 bases, J lost 5 bases, and 6 bases stayed unmatched. For the CDR3, the DNA is TGTGCCAGCAGTGACCCCTCGACAGGGTATGGCTACACCTTC. Amino acid sequence: CASSDPSTGYGYTF.

The chain employs TRBV11-3 and TRBJ2-3, with TRBD2 matching 11 bases. V gave up 8 bases and J gave up 4 bases; unmatched junction bases: 11. The CDR3 has 16 amino acids. The germline V gene encodes CDR1 SGHNT and CDR2 YENEEA. The CDR3 loop is CASARGSSGGADTQYF. CDR3 in DNA: TGTGCCAGCGCCCGTGGTAGTAGCGGGGGGGCAGATACGCAGTATTTT.

This chain links TRBV6-5 with TRBJ2-1, with 9 bases matching TRBD1. The junction had 0 bases not matched to a gene; V was cut back by 8 bases and J by 4 bases. The CDR3 length is 12 residues. Germline CDR1 reads MNHEY; CDR2 reads SVGAGI. The CDR3 DNA follows: TGTGCCAGCGGACAGGGGTACAATGAGCAGTTCTTC. It yields the protein CASGQGYNEQFF.

The rearrangement joins TRBV29-1 to TRBJ2-2; a possible D gene is TRBD1 (5 bases). The CDR3 runs 14 residues. Deletions cut 4 bases from V and 4 bases from J, with 13 bases between. The germline V gene encodes CDR1 SQVTM and CDR2 ANQGSEA. CDR3: CSVGENRITGELFF. The CDR3, as DNA: TGCAGCGTTGGAGAAAACAGGATCACCGGGGAGCTGTTTTTT.

This clone appeared many times. The gene calls are TRBV7-9 and TRBJ2-7; TRBD1 agrees at 8 bases. Germline CDR1 reads SEHNR; CDR2 reads FQNEAQ (reference sequence). CDR3 length: 15 residues. The trim removed 6 bases at V and 0 bases at J, leaving 7 bases unmatched. DNA for the CDR3: TGTGCCAGCAGTCAAGACAGGGGTTTCTCCTACGAGCAGTACTTC. This encodes CASSQDRGFSYEQYF. Using reference TRBV7-9 and TRBJ2-7 for the parts outside the CDR3, the full variable domain is DTGVSQNPRHKITKRGQNVTFRCDPISEHNRLYWYRQTLGQGPEFLTYFQNEAQLEKSRLLSDRFSAERPKGSFSTLEIQRTEQGDSAMYLCASSQDRGFSYEQYFGPGTRLTVT.

This rearrangement joins TRBV2 to TRBJ1-4, with D possibly TRBD1 on 5 matching bases. This CDR3 region has 14 residues. Trimming shortened V by 6 bases and J by 5 bases, and 13 bases separated the two germline ends. Germline-derived CDR1 and CDR2 are SNHLY and FYNNEI. CDR3 sequence reads: CASRSGDFNEKLFF. As DNA, the CDR3 is TGTGCCAGCAGATCCGGGGACTTCAATGAAAAACTGTTTTTT. The variable domain in full, completed from reference TRBV2 and TRBJ1-4, reads EPEVTQTPSHQVTQMGQEVILRCVPISNHLYFYWYRQILGQKVEFLVSFYNNEISEKSEIFDDQFSVERPDGSNFTLKIRSTKLEDSAMYFCASRSGDFNEKLFFGSGTQLSVL.

V gene TRBV12-5 combines with J gene TRBJ1-1; tentatively, D is TRBD1 (6 bases). CDR1 is LGHNT and CDR2 is FRNRAP in the germline V gene. V was cut by 5 bases and J by 3 bases, with 13 bases left in between. The CDR3 contains 14 residues. The CDR3 coding sequence is TGTGCTAGTGGTATACAGGGTCGGGACACTGAAGCTTTCTTT. Translating it yields CASGIQGRDTEAFF.

CDR3 sequence: CASSELAGGSNNEQFF. The CDR3 nucleotides read TGTGCCAGCAGTGAACTAGCGGGAGGATCTAACAATGAGCAGTTCTTC. The chain carries TRBV6-4 and TRBJ2-1; 12 nucleotides align to TRBD2. The CDR3 sequence is 16 residues long. Germline V gives CDR1 MRHNA, CDR2 SNTAGT. V shed 3 bases, J shed 5 bases, and the junction held 5 bases outside the gene matches.

This chain uses TRBV29-1 with TRBJ1-1, with D hard to call. CDR3 length: 14 residues. Looked up from germline, CDR1 is SQVTM and CDR2 is ANQGSEA. The V end lost 2 bases, the J end lost 1 base, and 11 bases lay between the germline ends. The CDR3 bases are TGCAGCGTTGAACTGTATCCGGGGAACACTGAAGCTTTCTTT. Encoded protein: CSVELYPGNTEAFF.

The chain carries TRBV7-9 and TRBJ2-1, with 8 bases aligning to TRBD1. The V and J ends lost 5 bases and 2 bases, in that order; junction bases with no gene match: 8. The CDR3 has 16 amino acids. In germline, CDR1 is SEHNR, CDR2 FQNEAQ (reference sequence). CDR3 in DNA: TGTGCCAGCAGCCCAGGGGGCCCTAGGGCCTACAATGAGCAGTTCTTC. Residues: CASSPGGPRAYNEQFF.

The chain is built from TRBV6-5 and TRBJ2-7; D possibly corresponds to TRBD1 (6 bases). The CDR3 contains 14 residues. V gave up 7 bases and J gave up 7 bases, with 20 bases separating them. Germline V gene lookup returns CDR1 MNHEY and CDR2 SVGAGI. The CDR3 region is CASTKQGTLREQYF. CDR3 bases: TGTGCCAGCACCAAACAGGGTACGTTGAGAGAGCAGTACTTC.

The chain links TRBV15 to TRBJ2-2; tentative D call: TRBD2 (7 bases). V lost 3 bases to trimming and J lost 8 bases, with 16 bases between them. The CDR3 runs to 15 residues. Germline CDR1 reads LNHNV; CDR2 reads YYDKDF (reference sequence). The CDR3 coding sequence is TGTGCCACCAGCAGCGAATACGGGGGGCGTGGGGAGCTGTTTTTT. It yields the protein CATSSEYGGRGELFF.

The chain links TRBV6-1 to TRBJ2-7; 9 nucleotides match TRBD1. Germline trimming cut 4 bases from V and 2 bases from J; bases unmatched to any gene: 6. Germline CDR1 MNHNS, CDR2 SASEGT. CDR3 size: 15 residues. CDR3 nucleotide sequence: TGTGCCAGCAGTGGAGCACAGGGGGCCCCCTACGAGCAGTACTTC. As protein: CASSGAQGAPYEQYF.

This chain connects TRBV9 to TRBJ1-2; 10 nucleotides align to TRBD1. This CDR3 has 15 residues. Germline loops: CDR1 SGDLS, CDR2 YYNGEE. With 4 bases clipped from V and 4 bases from J, the junction kept 7 bases outside the gene matches. CDR3 loop: CASSPGDRGPYGYTF. In DNA form, the CDR3 reads TGTGCCAGCAGCCCCGGGGACAGGGGACCCTATGGCTACACCTTC.